This T cell receptor beta chain came from a study of cytomegalovirus exposure and HLA in healthy donors. The V gene end was trimmed by 3 bases and the J gene end by 11 bases; junction bases not matched to a gene: 9. The CDR3 is made up of 13 amino acids. CDR1 is SGHDT and CDR2 is YYEEEE in the germline V gene. The PCR used 60 Vbeta and 13 Jbeta primers. Generated by immunoSEQ multiplex PCR, the TCRdb table keeps only in-frame clones and is missing some. Of fewer than 100,000 clones listed, around four fifths are singletons. This clone was seen once. Input material: PBMCs. J is TRBJ1-1 and V is TRBV5-6; TRBD1 agrees at 8 bases. The receptor was isolated from an older woman in good health and CMV-seronegative. The CDR3 reads CASSSGGGPSAFF. In DNA form, the CDR3 reads TGTGCCAGCAGCTCAGGGGGCGGACCTTCGGCTTTCTTT.